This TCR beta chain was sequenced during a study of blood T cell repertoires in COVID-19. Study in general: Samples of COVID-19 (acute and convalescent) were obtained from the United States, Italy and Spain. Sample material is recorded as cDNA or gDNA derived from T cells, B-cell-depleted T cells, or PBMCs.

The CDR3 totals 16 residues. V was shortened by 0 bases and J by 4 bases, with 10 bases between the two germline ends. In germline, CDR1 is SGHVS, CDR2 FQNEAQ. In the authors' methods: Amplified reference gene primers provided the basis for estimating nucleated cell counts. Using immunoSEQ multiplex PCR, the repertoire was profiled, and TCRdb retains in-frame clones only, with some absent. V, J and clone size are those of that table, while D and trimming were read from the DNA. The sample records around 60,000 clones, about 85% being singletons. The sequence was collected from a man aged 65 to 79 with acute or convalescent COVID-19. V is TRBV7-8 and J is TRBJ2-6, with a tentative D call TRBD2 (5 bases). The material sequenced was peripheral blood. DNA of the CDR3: TGTGCCAGCAGCTTAGCGAGTGGCGGGGGGGCCAACGTCCTGACTTTC. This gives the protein CASSLASGGGANVLTF.